This TCR beta chain appears in the sequencing data of a study of TET2 disruption in CD19-targeted CAR T cells (dated by TCRdb to the late 2010s). Some background on the complete study: No additional inclusion criteria were applied, and the number of samples was determined by the original clinical trial design and by sample availability. Study-wide findings and limitations: Conclusions about the CAR T cells of the patient were based on extensive analysis of a single subject.

With regard to this clone: Its antigen has not been determined.

The treatment or condition label, read with the paper, signifies: autologous CTL019 cells: CD19 CAR with 4-1BB and CD3 zeta domains. TCR zeta and 4-1BB costimulatory signaling domains were built into the CD19 CAR. Leukapheresis was used to collect T cells from peripheral blood for manufacturing CTL019. The DNeasy Blood and Tissue Kit was used to extract genomic DNA from pre-infusion T cells, peripheral blood, or sorted post-infusion T cells. The immunoSEQ assay was used for deep sequencing of the TCR beta chain. The authors processed their data as follows. Only productive TCR beta rearrangements went into calculating clonotype frequencies. TCRdb retrieved this table from immuneACCESS and kept in-frame rearrangements only. Not all clones are present; in checked studies, unresolved V genes account for under half, and no reason is known for the remainder. The V and J calls and clone size were taken over from that table, and D and trimming were inferred from the DNA. The table for this sample records tens of thousands of clones. The ten largest clonotypes hold 1.9% of the sample.

The sequencing here drew on CD8- CAR+ T cells sorted from cultured blood T cells, taken for CD19 CAR T cell therapy. Explained via the paper, the cell subset or site label denotes: CD8-negative CAR-positive T cells from the infusion product. The TCR was taken from a man between 65 and 85 years old with chronic lymphocytic leukemia.

CDR3 reads: CASSLGLIYNEQFF. The covered CDR3 bases are TGTGCCAGCAGCTTGGGACTAATTTACAATGAG. The chain uses TRBV5-8 and TRBJ2-1, with TRBD2 as a weak D call on 5 bases. From the germline J gene comes the end of the CDR3, since the read stops 3 residues before it. From a lookup of the germline V gene, CDR1 and CDR2 are SGHTS and YDEGEE. Taken from cysteine to phenylalanine, the CDR3 has 14 residues. The DNA covers only part of the CDR3, 33 bases in frame from base 1. The junction carries 8 bases between V and J, which are trimmed by 0 bases and 4 bases respectively.